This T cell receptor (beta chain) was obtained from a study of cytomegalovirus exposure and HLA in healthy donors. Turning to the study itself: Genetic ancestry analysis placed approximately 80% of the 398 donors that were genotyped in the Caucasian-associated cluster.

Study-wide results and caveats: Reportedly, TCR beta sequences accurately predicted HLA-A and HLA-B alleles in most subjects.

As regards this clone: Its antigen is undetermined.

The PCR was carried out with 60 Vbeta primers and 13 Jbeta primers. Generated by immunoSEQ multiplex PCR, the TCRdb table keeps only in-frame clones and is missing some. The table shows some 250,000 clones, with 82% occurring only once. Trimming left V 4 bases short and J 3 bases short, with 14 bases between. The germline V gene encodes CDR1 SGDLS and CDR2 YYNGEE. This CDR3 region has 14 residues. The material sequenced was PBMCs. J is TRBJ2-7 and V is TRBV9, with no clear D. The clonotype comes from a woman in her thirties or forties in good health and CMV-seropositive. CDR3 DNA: TGTGCCAGCAGCCCGGCAAGCGCCCTCTACGAGCAGTACTTC. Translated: CASSPASALYEQYF.